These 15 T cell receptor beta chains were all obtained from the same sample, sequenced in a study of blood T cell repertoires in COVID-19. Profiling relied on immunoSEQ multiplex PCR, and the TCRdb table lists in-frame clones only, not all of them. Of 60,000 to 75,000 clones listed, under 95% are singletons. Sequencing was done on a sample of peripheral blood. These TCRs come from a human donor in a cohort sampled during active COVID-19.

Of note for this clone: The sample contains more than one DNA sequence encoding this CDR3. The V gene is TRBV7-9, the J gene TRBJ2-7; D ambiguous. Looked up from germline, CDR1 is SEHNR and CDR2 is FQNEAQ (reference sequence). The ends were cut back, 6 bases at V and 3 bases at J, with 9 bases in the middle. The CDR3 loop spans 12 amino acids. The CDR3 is CASSSRIYEQYF. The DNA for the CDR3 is TGTGCCAGCAGTTCCAGGATCTACGAGCAGTACTTC.

The CDR3 nucleotides read TGTGCCAGCAGTTTATCAGGGCTAACGGGAGCGGATGAGCAGTTCTTC. It encodes CASSLSGLTGADEQFF. The rearrangement uses TRBV27 and TRBJ2-1; perhaps TRBD2 as D (6 bases). Trimming left V 0 bases short and J 8 bases short, with 17 bases between. The CDR3 extends over 16 amino acids. From germline, CDR1 is MNHEY and CDR2 SMNVEV (reference sequence).

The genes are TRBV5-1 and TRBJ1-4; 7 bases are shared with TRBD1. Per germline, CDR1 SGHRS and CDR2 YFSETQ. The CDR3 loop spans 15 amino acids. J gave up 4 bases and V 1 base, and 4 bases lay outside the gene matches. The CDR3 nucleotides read TGCGCCAGCAGCTTGCCGGGACAGCTTAATGAAAAACTGTTTTTT. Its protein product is CASSLPGQLNEKLFF.

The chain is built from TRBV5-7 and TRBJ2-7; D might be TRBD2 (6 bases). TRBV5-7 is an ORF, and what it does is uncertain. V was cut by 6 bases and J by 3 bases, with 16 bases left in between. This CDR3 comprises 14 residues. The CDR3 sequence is CASTQEGPNYEQYF. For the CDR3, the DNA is TGTGCCAGCACCCAGGAGGGCCCAAACTACGAGCAGTACTTC.

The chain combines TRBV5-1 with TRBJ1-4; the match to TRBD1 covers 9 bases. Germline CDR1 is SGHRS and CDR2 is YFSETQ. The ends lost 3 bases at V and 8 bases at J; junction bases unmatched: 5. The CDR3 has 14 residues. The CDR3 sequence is CASSSSGQGEKLFF. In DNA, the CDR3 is TGCGCCAGCAGCTCGTCTGGACAGGGGGAAAAACTGTTTTTT.

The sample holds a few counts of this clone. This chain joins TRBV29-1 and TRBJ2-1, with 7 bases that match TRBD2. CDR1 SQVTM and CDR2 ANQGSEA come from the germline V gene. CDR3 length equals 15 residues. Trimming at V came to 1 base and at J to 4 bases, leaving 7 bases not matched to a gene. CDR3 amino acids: CSVEVLSSGYNEQFF. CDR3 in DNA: TGCAGCGTTGAAGTGTTGTCTAGCGGTTACAATGAGCAGTTCTTC.

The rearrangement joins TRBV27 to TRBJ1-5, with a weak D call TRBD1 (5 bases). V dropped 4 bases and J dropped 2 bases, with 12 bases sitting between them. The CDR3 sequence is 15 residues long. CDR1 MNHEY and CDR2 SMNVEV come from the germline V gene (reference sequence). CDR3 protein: CASSSSIRGNQPQHF. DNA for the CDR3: TGTGCCAGCAGTTCCTCCATCAGGGGCAATCAGCCCCAGCATTTT.

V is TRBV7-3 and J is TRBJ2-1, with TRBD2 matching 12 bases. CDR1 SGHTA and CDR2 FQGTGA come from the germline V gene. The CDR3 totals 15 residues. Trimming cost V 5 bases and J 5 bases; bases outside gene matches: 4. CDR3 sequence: CASSALAGGHNEQFF. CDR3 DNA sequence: TGTGCCAGCAGCGCTCTAGCGGGAGGGCACAATGAGCAGTTCTTC.

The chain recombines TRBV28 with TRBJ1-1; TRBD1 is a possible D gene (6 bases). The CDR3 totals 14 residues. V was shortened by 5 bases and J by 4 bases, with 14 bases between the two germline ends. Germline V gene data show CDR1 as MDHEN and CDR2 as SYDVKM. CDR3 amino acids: CASSGQGWGTEAFF. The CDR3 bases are TGTGCCAGCAGTGGTCAGGGGTGGGGCACTGAAGCTTTCTTT.

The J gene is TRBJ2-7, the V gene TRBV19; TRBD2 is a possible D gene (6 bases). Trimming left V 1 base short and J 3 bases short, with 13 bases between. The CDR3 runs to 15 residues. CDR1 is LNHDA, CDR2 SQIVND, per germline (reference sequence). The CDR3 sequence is CASSIGAGLLYEQYF. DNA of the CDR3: TGTGCCAGTAGTATAGGGGCGGGACTTCTCTACGAGCAGTACTTC.

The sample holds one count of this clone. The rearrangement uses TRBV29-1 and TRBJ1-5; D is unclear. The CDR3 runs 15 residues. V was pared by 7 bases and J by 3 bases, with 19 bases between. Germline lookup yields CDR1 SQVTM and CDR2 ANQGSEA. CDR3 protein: CSARLSGPLNQPQHF. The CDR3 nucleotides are TGCAGCGCCCGTCTGAGCGGGCCCCTCAATCAGCCCCAGCATTTT.

This CDR3 is CASSQDSQGWEQYF. The CDR3, as DNA: TGCGCCAGCAGCCAAGACTCACAGGGGTGGGAGCAGTACTTC. The chain uses TRBV4-3 and TRBJ2-7; 7 bases align to TRBD1. This CDR3 contains 14 residues. Per the germline V gene, CDR1 is LGHNA and CDR2 is YSLEER. V dropped 0 bases and J dropped 7; count of bases not matched to a gene: 6.

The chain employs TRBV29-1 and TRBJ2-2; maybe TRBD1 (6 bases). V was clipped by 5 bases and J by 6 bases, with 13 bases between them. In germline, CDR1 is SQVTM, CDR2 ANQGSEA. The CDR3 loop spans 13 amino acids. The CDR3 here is CSVTDQGSGELFF. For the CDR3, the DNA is TGCAGCGTTACAGATCAGGGGTCCGGGGAGCTGTTTTTT.

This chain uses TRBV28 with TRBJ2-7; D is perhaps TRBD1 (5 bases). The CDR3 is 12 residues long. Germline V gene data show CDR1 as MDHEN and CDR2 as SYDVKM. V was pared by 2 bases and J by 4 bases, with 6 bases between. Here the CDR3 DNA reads TGTGCCAGCAGTTTACAGGGATACGAGCAGTACTTC. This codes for CASSLQGYEQYF.

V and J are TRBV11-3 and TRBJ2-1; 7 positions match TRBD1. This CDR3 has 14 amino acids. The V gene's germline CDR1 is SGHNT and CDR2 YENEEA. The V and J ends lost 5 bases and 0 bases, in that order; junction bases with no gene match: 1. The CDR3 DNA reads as TGTGCCAGCAGCCCAGGGGGCTCCTACAATGAGCAGTTCTTC. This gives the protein CASSPGGSYNEQFF.